Below are 10 T cell receptor beta chains sequenced from a single sample in a study of blood T cell repertoires in COVID-19. Method: immunoSEQ multiplex PCR; TCRdb's copy keeps in-frame clones and lacks some. This sample carries around 180,000 clones, 74% of them seen once, and the ten largest clones take about 3%. The material sequenced was peripheral blood. The source of these receptors is a woman at least 80 years old with acute or convalescent COVID-19.

This chain links TRBV6-2 or TRBV6-3 with TRBJ2-1; 14 nucleotides line up with TRBD2. CDR3 length: 14 amino acids. The V and J ends lost 6 bases and 9 bases, in that order; junction bases with no gene match: 4. Germline V gives CDR1 MNHEY, CDR2 SVGEGT. For the CDR3, the DNA is TGTGCCAGCAGCTATGGACTAGCGGGAGGTGAGCAGTTCTTC. It translates to CASSYGLAGGEQFF.

The chain joins TRBV6-6 to TRBJ1-5; TRBD1 might be the D (6 bases). V was cut by 6 bases and J by 0 bases, with 12 bases left in between. The CDR3 runs to 15 residues. CDR1 is MNHNY and CDR2 is SVGAGI in the germline V gene (reference sequence). CDR3 sequence reads: CASRFGTNSNQPQHF. CDR3 nucleotides: TGTGCCAGCAGATTCGGGACAAATAGCAATCAGCCCCAGCATTTT.

The V gene is TRBV7-2, the J gene TRBJ2-5; tentative D call: TRBD2 (6 bases). V shed 3 bases and J shed 5 bases, with 16 bases lying between them. Germline V gene lookup returns CDR1 SGHTA and CDR2 FQGNSA. This CDR3 comprises 15 residues. For the CDR3, the DNA is TGTGCCAGCAGCTTTGCGTTGGGCGGGACGGAGACCCAGTACTTC. This codes for CASSFALGGTETQYF.

V is TRBV3-1 (or the pseudogene TRBV3-2) and J is TRBJ1-4; 9 bases map to TRBD1. CDR1 and CDR2 from the germline V gene are LGHDT and YNNKEL (reference sequence). Trimming cost V 0 bases and J 6 bases; bases outside gene matches: 8. This CDR3 region has 17 residues. The CDR3 is CASSQDYEGTGYEKLFF. As DNA, the CDR3 is TGTGCCAGCAGCCAAGACTACGAAGGGACAGGGTATGAAAAACTGTTTTTT.

In this sample, this clone turned up once. The CDR3 reads CASKGRKESDTQYF. Here the CDR3 DNA reads TGTGCCAGCAAAGGCCGCAAGGAGTCAGATACGCAGTATTTT. The chain carries TRBV7-7 and TRBJ2-3; D gene unclear. CDR3 length: 14 amino acids. Trimming left V 7 bases short and J 4 bases short, with 15 bases between. CDR1 is SSHAT, CDR2 FNYEAQ, per germline (reference sequence).

The chain carries TRBV6-1 and TRBJ1-3; 11 bases line up with TRBD1. The CDR3 consists of 19 residues. CDR1 is MNHNS, CDR2 SASEGT, per germline. Trimming removed 1 base from V and 0 bases from J; junction bases left unmatched: 8. The CDR3 here is CASSEERTGGFRSGNTIYF. The CDR3 bases are TGTGCCAGCAGTGAAGAGAGGACAGGGGGCTTTCGCTCTGGAAACACCATATATTTT.

The chain uses TRBV19 and TRBJ2-1, with 10 bases aligning to TRBD2. J gave up 8 bases and V 1 base, and 8 bases lay outside the gene matches. The V gene's germline CDR1 is LNHDA and CDR2 SQIVND (reference sequence). The CDR3 has 16 amino acids. Here the CDR3 DNA reads TGTGCCAGTAGTATAGGAAGTGGACTAGCGGTGGATGAGCAGTTCTTC. Its protein is CASSIGSGLAVDEQFF.

The CDR3 DNA reads as TGTGCCAGCAGCTTAACAGGGAGCAATGAGCAGTTCTTC. Translated, it gives CASSLTGSNEQFF. V usage is TRBV7-9 and J usage is TRBJ2-1; possibly TRBD1 for D (6 bases). With 2 bases removed from V and 6 bases from J, the gap between germline ends came to 8 bases. Germline V gene data show CDR1 as SEHNR and CDR2 as FQNEAQ (reference sequence). This CDR3 has 13 amino acids.

The chain recombines TRBV5-6 with TRBJ1-1, with 7 bases aligning to TRBD1. The length of the CDR3 is 15 residues. V gave up 0 bases and J gave up 3 bases; unmatched junction bases: 5. The germline V gene has CDR1 SGHDT and CDR2 YYEEEE. As DNA, the CDR3 is TGTGCCAGCAGCTTGGAAGGGGGCAGGGACACTGAAGCTTTCTTT. Its protein product is CASSLEGGRDTEAFF.

Only a few counts were recorded for this clone. This rearrangement joins TRBV5-5 to TRBJ1-1; D remains unclear. V shed 3 bases and J shed 1 base, with 13 bases lying between them. The CDR3 runs to 15 residues. CDR1 and CDR2 from the germline V gene are SGHKS and YYEKEE (reference sequence). The CDR3 loop is CASSYGGSWNTEAFF. Here the CDR3 DNA reads TGTGCCAGCAGCTATGGTGGCAGTTGGAACACTGAAGCTTTCTTT.